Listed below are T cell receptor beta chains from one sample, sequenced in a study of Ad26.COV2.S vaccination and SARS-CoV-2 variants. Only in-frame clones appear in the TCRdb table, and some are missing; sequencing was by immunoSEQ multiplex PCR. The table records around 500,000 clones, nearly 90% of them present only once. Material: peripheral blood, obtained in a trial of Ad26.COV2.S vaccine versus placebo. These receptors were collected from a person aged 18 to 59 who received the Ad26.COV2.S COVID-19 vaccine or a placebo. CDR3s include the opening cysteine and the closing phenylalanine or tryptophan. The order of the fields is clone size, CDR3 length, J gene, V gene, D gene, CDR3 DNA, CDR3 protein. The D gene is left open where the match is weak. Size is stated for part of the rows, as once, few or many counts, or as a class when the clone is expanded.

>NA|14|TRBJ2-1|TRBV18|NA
TGTGCCAGCTCACCACAGGGGGCCTACAATGAGCAGTTCTTC
CASSPQGAYNEQFF
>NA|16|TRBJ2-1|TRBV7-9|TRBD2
TGTGCCAGCAGTAGAATAGCGGGAGTGGGATACAATGAGCAGTTCTTC
CASSRIAGVGYNEQFF
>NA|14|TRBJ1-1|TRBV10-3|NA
TGTGCCATCAGTGAGTCGGCCGAGAACACTGAAGCTTTCTTT
CAISESAENTEAFF
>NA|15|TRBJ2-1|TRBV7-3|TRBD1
TGTGCCAGCAGCTATGACAGGGCGTCCTACAATGAGCAGTTCTTC
CASSYDRASYNEQFF
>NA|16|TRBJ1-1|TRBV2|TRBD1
TGTGCCAGCAGTGAAGCTCCTCGGACAGGGAGCACTGAAGCTTTCTTT
CASSEAPRTGSTEAFF
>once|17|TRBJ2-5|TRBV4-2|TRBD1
TGTGCCAGCAGCCAAGATGTATTGGGACAGCTCCAAGAGACCCAGTACTTC
CASSQDVLGQLQETQYF
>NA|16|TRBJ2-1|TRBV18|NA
TGTGCCAGCTCACCACCGAGAGGGGGGACCTACAATGAGCAGTTCTTC
CASSPPRGGTYNEQFF
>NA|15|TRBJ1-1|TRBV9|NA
TGTGCCAGCAGCGTAGGAGTCAGAATGAACACTGAAGCTTTCTTT
CASSVGVRMNTEAFF
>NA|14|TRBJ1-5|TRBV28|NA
TGTGCCAGCAGTCCTGAAGTTCCGGATGGGCCCCAGCATTTT
CASSPEVPDGPQHF
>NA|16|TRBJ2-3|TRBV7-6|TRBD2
TGTGCCAGCAGCTCCTCGGGGGGGGCTTCCCTGGATACGCAGTATTTT
CASSSSGGASLDTQYF
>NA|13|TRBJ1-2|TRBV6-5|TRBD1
TGTGCCAGCAGTCGTTCAGGGGGCTATGGCTACACCTTC
CASSRSGGYGYTF
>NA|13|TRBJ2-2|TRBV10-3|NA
TGTGCCATCAGTGTGGGGGGAACCGGGGAGCTGTTTTTT
CAISVGGTGELFF
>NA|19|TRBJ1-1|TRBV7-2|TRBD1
TGTGCCAGCAGCCCCCCCACCGGGACAGGGGGCGCTAGGGACACTGAAGCTTTCTTT
CASSPPTGTGGARDTEAFF
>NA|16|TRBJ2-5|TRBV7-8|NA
TGTGCCAGCAGCTTGCAAAGCGCCTCATTTCTGGAGACCCAGTACTTC
CASSLQSASFLETQYF
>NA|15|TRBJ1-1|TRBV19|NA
TGTGCCAGTAGTATAGGGTACATGGTGAACACTGAAGCTTTCTTT
CASSIGYMVNTEAFF
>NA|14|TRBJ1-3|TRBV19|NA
TGTGCCAGTACGGGGGGGGCCTCTGGAAACACCATATATTTT
CASTGGASGNTIYF
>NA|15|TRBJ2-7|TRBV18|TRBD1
TGTGCCAGCTCACGACCGGGACAGGGGGCGTACGAGCAGTACTTC
CASSRPGQGAYEQYF
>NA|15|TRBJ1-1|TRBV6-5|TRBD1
TGTGCCAGCAGACGGGAAGACAGGGGGAACACTGAAGCTTTCTTT
CASRREDRGNTEAFF
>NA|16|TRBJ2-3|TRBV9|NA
TGTGCCAGCAGCCCCGACCCAGGTTCACACACAGATACGCAGTATTTT
CASSPDPGSHTDTQYF
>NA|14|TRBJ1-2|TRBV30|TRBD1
TGTGCCTGGAAGGACAGGGGGGTTTTCTATGGCTACACCTTC
CAWKDRGVFYGYTF
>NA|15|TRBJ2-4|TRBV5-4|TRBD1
TGTGCCAGCAGCTTGGAGGGGGAAGGGGGCGACATTCAGTACTTC
CASSLEGEGGDIQYF
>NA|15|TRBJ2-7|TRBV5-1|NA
TGCGCCAGCAGCGTGACAACAGGGAGCTCCTACGAGCAGTACTTC
CASSVTTGSSYEQYF
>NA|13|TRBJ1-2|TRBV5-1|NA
TGCGCCAGCAGTGAACAGGCGGTCTATGGCTACACCTTC
CASSEQAVYGYTF
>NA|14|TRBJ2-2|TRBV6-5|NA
TGTGCCAGCAGTTACGTTGGTCGGGGCGGGGAGCTGTTTTTT
CASSYVGRGGELFF
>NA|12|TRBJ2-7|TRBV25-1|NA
TGTGCCAGCAGGGGCGGCACCTACGAGCAGTACTTC
CASRGGTYEQYF
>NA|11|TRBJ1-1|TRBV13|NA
TGTGCCAGCCACCTGAACACTGAAGCTTTCTTT
CASHLNTEAFF
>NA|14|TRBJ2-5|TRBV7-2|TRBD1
TGTGCCAGCAGCTGGGACAGGACGAGTGCGACCCAGTACTTC
CASSWDRTSATQYF
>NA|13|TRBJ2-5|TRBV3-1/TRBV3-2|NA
TGTGCCAGCAGCCAAGTCTTGGGGGAGACCCAGTACTTC
CASSQVLGETQYF
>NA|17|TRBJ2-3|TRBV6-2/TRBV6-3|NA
TGTGCCAGCAGTTCAGCCACCCACGGACTATCCACAGATACGCAGTATTTT
CASSSATHGLSTDTQYF
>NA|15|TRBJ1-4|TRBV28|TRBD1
TGTGCCAGCAGCAACACCGGGACAGGGGTTGAAAAACTGTTTTTT
CASSNTGTGVEKLFF